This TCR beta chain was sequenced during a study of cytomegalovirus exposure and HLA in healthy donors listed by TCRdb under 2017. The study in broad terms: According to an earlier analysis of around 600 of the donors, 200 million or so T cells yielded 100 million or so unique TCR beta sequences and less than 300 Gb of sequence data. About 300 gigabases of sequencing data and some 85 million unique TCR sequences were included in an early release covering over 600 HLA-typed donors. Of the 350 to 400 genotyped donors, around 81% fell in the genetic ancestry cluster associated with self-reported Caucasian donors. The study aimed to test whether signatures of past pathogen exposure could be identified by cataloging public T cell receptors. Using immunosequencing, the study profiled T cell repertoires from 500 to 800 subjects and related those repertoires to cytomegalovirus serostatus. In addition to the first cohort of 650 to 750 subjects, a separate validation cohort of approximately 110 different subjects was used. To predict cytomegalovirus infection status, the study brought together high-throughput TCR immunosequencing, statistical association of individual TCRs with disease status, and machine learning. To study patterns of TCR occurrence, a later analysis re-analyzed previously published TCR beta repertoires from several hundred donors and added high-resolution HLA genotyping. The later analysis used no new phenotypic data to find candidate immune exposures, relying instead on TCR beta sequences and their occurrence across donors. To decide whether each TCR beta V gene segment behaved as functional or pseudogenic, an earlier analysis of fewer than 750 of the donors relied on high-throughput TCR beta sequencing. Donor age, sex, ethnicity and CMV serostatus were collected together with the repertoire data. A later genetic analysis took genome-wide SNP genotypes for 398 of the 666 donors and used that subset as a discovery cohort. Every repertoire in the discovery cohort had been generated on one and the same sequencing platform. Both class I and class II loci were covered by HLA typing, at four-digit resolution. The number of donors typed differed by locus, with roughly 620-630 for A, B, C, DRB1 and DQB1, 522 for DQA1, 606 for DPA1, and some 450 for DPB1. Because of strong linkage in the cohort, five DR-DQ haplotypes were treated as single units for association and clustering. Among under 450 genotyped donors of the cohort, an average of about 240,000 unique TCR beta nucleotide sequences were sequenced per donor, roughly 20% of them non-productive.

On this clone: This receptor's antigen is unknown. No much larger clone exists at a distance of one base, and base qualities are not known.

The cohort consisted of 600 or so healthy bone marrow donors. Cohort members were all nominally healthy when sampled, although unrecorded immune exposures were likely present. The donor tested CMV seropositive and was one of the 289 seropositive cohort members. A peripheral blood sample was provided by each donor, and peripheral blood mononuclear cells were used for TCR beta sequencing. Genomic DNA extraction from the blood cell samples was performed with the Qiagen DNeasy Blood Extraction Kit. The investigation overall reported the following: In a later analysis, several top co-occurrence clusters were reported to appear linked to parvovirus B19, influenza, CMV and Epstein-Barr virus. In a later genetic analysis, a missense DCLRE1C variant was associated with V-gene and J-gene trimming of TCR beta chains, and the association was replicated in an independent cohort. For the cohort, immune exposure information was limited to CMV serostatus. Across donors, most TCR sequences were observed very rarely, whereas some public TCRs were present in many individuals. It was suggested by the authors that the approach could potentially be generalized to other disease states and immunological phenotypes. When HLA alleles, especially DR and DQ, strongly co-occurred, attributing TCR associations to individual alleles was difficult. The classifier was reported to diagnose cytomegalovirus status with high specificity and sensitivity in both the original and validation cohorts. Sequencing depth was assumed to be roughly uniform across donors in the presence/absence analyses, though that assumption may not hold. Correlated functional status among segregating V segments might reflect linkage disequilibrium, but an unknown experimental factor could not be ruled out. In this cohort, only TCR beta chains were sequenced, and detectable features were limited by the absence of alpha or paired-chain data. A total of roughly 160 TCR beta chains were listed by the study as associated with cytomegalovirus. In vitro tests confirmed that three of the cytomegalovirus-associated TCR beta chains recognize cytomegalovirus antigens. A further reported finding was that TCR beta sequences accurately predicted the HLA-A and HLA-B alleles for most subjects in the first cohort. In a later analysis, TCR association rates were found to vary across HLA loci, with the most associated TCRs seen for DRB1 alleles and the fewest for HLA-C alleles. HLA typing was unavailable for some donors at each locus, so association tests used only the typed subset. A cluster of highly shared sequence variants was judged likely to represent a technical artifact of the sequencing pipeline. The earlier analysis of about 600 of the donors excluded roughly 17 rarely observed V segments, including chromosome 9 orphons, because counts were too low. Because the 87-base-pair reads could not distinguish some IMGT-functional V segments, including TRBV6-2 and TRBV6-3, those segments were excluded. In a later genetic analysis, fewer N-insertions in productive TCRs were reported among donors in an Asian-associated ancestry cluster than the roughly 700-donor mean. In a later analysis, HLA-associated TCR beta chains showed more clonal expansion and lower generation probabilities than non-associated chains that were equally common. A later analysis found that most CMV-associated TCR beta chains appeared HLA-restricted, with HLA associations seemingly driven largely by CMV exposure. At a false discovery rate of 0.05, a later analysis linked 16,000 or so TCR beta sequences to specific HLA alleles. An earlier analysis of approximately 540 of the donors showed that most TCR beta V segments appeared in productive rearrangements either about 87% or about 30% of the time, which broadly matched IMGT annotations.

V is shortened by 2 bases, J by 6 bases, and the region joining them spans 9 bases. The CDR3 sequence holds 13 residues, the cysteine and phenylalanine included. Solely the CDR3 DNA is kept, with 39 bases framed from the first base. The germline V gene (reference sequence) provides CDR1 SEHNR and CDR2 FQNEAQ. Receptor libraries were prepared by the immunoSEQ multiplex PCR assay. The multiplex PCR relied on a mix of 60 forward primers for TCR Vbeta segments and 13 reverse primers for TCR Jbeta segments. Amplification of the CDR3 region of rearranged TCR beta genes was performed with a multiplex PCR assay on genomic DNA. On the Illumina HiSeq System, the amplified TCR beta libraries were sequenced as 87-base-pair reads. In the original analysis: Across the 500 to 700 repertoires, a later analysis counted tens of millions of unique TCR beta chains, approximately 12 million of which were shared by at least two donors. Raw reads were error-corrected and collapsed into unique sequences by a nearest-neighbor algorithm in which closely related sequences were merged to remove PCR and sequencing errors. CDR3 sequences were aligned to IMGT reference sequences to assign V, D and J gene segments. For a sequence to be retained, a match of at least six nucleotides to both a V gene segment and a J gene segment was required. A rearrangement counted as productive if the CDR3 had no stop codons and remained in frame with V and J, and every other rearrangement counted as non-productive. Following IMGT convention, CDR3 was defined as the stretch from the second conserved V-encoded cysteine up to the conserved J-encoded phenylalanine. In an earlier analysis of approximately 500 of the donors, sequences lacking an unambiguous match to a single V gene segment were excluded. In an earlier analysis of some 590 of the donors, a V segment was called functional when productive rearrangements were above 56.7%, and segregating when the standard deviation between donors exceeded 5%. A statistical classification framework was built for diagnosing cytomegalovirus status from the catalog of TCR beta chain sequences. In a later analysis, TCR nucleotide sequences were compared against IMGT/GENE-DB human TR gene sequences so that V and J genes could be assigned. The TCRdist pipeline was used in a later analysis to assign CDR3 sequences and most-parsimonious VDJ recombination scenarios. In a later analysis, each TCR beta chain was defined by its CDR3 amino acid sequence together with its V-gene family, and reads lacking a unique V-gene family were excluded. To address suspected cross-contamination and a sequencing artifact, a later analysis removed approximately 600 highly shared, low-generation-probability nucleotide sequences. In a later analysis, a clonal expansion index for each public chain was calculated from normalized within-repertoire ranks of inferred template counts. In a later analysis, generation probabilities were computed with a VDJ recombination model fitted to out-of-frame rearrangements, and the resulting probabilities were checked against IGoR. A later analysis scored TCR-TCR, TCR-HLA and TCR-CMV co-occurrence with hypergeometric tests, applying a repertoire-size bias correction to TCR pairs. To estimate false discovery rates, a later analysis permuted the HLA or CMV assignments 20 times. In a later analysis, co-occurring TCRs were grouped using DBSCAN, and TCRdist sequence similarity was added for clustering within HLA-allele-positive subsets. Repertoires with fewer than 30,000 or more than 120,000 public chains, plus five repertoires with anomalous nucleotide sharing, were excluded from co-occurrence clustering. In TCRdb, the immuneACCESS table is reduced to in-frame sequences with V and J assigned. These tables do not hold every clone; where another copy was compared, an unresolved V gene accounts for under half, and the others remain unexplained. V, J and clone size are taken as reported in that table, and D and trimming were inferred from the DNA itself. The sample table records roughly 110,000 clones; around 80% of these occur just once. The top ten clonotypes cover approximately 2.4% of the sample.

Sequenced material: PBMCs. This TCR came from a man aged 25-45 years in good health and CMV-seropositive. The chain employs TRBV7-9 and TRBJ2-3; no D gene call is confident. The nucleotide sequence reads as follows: TGTGCCAGCAGCTTATTTTCTGCGGATACGCAGTATTTT. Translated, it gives CASSLFSADTQYF.